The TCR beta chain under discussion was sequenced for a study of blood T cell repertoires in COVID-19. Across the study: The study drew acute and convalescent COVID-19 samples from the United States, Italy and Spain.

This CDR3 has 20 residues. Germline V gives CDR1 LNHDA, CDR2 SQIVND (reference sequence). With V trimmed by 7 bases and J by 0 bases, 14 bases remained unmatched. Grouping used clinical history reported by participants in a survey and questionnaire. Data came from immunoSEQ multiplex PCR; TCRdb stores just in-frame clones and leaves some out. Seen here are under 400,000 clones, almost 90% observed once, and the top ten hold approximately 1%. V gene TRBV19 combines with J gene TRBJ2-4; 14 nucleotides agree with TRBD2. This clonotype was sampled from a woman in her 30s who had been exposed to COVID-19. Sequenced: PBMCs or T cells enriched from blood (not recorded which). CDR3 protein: CASTSRRGLAGDRAKNIQYF. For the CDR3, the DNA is TGTGCCAGTACCTCCCGAAGGGGACTAGCGGGAGACAGAGCCAAAAACATTCAGTACTTC.